The rows below give T cell receptor beta chains drawn from one sample of a study of T cell responses to AZD1222 COVID-19 vaccine. Measured with immunoSEQ multiplex PCR; TCRdb has only the in-frame clones, and not every one. The sample has 52,000 or so clones, around 84% seen once. The sample consisted of peripheral blood, taken on day 0 of AZD1222 vaccination. The receptors were sampled from an adult in good health. Both conserved end residues are part of each CDR3. Each record gives: V gene, J gene, D gene, clone size, CDR3 protein, CDR3 DNA. D genes are given only for firm matches. Some rows mark clone size as missing; the rest say once, few, many or name a class of expanded clone.

TRBV5-1,TRBJ1-1,.,.,CASTLGDNTEAFF,TGCGCCAGCACCCTCGGGGATAACACTGAAGCTTTCTTT
TRBV7-9,TRBJ1-5,.,once,CASSFSGDSNQPQHF,TGTGCCAGCAGCTTCTCAGGGGATAGCAATCAGCCCCAGCATTTT
TRBV28,TRBJ1-1,.,.,CASRKYQDLNTEAFF,TGTGCCAGCCGAAAGTACCAGGATTTGAACACTGAAGCTTTCTTT
TRBV3-1/TRBV3-2,TRBJ1-1,.,.,CASSVAHHTEAFF,TGTGCCAGCAGCGTCGCGCACCACACTGAAGCTTTCTTT
TRBV21-1,TRBJ1-3,.,.,CASSKVLADGNTIYF,TGTGCCAGCAGCAAAGTTCTTGCAGATGGAAACACCATATATTTT
TRBV27,TRBJ2-3,TRBD2,.,CASSSGLAGGFDTQYF,TGTGCCAGCAGTTCGGGACTAGCGGGAGGTTTTGATACGCAGTATTTT
TRBV6-5,TRBJ1-1,.,.,CASSYESGLGEAFF,TGTGCCAGCAGTTACGAGTCGGGGTTGGGTGAAGCTTTCTTT
TRBV18,TRBJ1-1,TRBD1,.,CASSPPTGRDTEAFF,TGTGCCAGCTCACCACCGACAGGGCGAGACACTGAAGCTTTCTTT
TRBV10-1,TRBJ1-1,.,few,CASSENRNTEAFF,TGCGCCAGCAGTGAGAACCGGAACACTGAAGCTTTCTTT
TRBV14,TRBJ1-4,.,few,CASSQRGKLNEKLFF,TGTGCCAGCAGCCAAAGGGGAAAACTGAACGAAAAACTGTTTTTT
TRBV3-1/TRBV3-2,TRBJ2-2,TRBD2,once,CASTATILAGGPTGELFF,TGTGCCAGCACCGCTACCATCCTAGCGGGAGGGCCGACCGGGGAGCTGTTTTTT
TRBV7-7,TRBJ2-1,TRBD2,.,CASSLTAGGPLAFF,TGTGCCAGCAGCTTAACAGCGGGAGGGCCCCTTGCGTTCTTC
TRBV29-1,TRBJ2-1,.,.,CSVGTSTTFF,TGCAGCGTTGGGACTTCCACCACGTTCTTC
TRBV7-3,TRBJ2-7,.,.,CASSLRPGSYEQYF,TGTGCCAGCAGCTTGCGGCCAGGGAGCTACGAGCAGTACTTC
TRBV11-2,TRBJ1-2,.,.,CASSLGTGNYGYTF,TGTGCCAGCAGCTTAGGTACAGGGAACTATGGCTACACCTTC
TRBV10-1,TRBJ2-2,.,.,CASLTPGALTGELFF,TGCGCCAGCTTAACCCCGGGAGCACTCACCGGGGAGCTGTTTTTT
TRBV11-2,TRBJ2-7,.,.,CASSPRYEQYF,TGTGCCAGCAGCCCCCGCTACGAGCAGTACTTC
TRBV2,TRBJ1-2,.,.,CASIELTRRVKACTF,TGTGCCAGCATCGAGTTAACACGTAGGGTGAAAGCTTGCACCTTC
TRBV7-9,TRBJ1-2,.,.,CASSLGPLLGYGYTF,TGTGCCAGCAGCTTAGGACCCCTCCTCGGATATGGCTACACCTTC
TRBV3-1/TRBV3-2,TRBJ1-1,.,.,CASSHLENTEAFF,TGTGCCAGCAGCCACCTGGAGAACACTGAAGCTTTCTTT
TRBV6-5,TRBJ2-6,.,.,CASRDPTRGANVLTF,TGTGCCAGCAGAGACCCCACGCGGGGGGCCAACGTCCTGACTTTC
TRBV12-3/TRBV12-4,TRBJ1-2,.,few,CASSERDGRGYTF,TGTGCCAGCAGTGAAAGGGACGGACGTGGCTACACCTTC
TRBV6-4,TRBJ2-6,.,.,CASGPSNSSSGANVLTF,TGTGCCAGCGGACCTAGCAACTCCAGCTCTGGGGCCAACGTCCTGACTTTC
TRBV6-5,TRBJ2-7,.,.,CASHRRDHGDYEQYF,TGTGCCAGCCATCGCAGGGACCACGGGGATTACGAGCAGTACTTC
TRBV6-2/TRBV6-3,TRBJ2-7,.,.,CASSSPTRYEQYF,TGTGCCAGCAGTTCCCCCACCCGCTACGAGCAGTACTTC
TRBV7-2,TRBJ2-7,.,.,CASSLTYEQYF,TGTGCCAGCAGCTTAACCTACGAGCAGTACTTC
TRBV25-1,TRBJ2-7,.,.,CASSKGAPYEQYF,TGTGCCAGCAGTAAAGGGGCCCCCTACGAGCAGTACTTC
TRBV11-2,TRBJ1-5,.,.,CASSRLRGVNQPQHF,TGTGCCAGCAGCCGCTTGAGGGGGGTCAATCAGCCCCAGCATTTT
TRBV5-1,TRBJ2-5,.,few,CASSLAGQGETQYF,TGCGCCAGCAGCTTGGCGGGGCAGGGGGAGACCCAGTACTTC
TRBV6-8,TRBJ2-3,TRBD2,.,CASNPTRLAPSTDTQYF,TGTGCCAGCAACCCAACGAGACTAGCGCCGAGCACAGATACGCAGTATTTT
TRBV5-6,TRBJ1-3,.,.,CASSLMGYGNTIYF,TGTGCCAGCAGCTTGATGGGGTACGGAAACACCATATATTTT
TRBV10-2,TRBJ2-3,.,.,CASGPTRAGFTDTQYF,TGCGCCAGCGGGCCGACTAGGGCGGGTTTCACAGATACGCAGTATTTT
TRBV5-1,TRBJ1-3,.,.,CASSLNGPGSGNTIYF,TGCGCCAGCAGCTTGAACGGGCCTGGCTCTGGAAACACCATATATTTT
TRBV7-2,TRBJ2-7,TRBD1,few,CASSLTVTGGYEQYF,TGTGCCAGCAGCTTGACCGTGACAGGGGGTTACGAGCAGTACTTC